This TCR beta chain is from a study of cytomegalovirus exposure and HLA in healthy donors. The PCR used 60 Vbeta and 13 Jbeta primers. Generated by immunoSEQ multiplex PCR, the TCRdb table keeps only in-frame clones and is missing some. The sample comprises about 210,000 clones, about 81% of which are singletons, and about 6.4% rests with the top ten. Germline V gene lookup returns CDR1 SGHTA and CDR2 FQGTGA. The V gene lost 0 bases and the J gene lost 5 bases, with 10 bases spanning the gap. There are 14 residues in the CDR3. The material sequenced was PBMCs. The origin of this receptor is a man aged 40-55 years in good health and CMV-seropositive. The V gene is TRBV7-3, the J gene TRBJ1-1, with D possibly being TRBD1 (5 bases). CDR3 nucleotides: TGTGCCAGCAGCTTAACTGGGGCGTATACTGAAGCTTTCTTT. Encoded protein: CASSLTGAYTEAFF.